This TCR beta chain derives from a study of T-cell memory formation after mild COVID-19 (dated by TCRdb to the early 2020s). The study in broad terms: TCR sequence clusters from the two donors were largely donor specific. Two young, previously healthy adult volunteers made up the cohort, one male and one female. In a couple of donors, T-cell clones that expanded and contracted after mild COVID-19 were followed by sequencing TCRalpha and TCRbeta repertoires longitudinally.

Ficoll-Paque density gradient centrifugation was the method used to isolate PBMCs. What the research found in general, with its limitations: Only two mild cases were covered by the study, and larger cohorts that include severe cases with pre-infection samples were considered necessary. The second-wave clones that peaked on day 37 were not confirmed to be SARS-CoV-2 specific. From day 15 to 85, contracting clones showed balanced CD4/CD8 phenotypes, whereas a second wave of clones that expanded from day 15 to 37 leaned towards CD4+. Contracting CD4+ clones were located mainly in the CM and EM memory subsets, whereas CD8+ clones were found to be enriched in EMRA. The detection of some responding clones in pre-infection memory suggests that pre-existing cross-reactive memory T cells joined the SARS-CoV-2 response.

The CDR3 runs 19 residues from the cysteine to the phenylalanine. The DNA shown is the 57-base CDR3, in frame from base 1. Here V drops 2 bases and J drops 1 base, and the junction holds 14 bases not matched to any gene. For CDR1 and CDR2, the germline V gene (reference sequence) lists SEHNR and FQNEAQ. Sequencing took place on an Illumina NovaSeq 6000. TCRalpha and TCRbeta cDNA libraries were constructed by 5'RACE with constant-segment primers, with sample barcodes and unique molecular identifiers being introduced. Trizol reagent was used to extract RNA from every sample. Libraries were amplified in two PCR steps, with a second sample barcode and Illumina TruSeq adapters added in the second step. Libraries were sequenced on an Illumina NovaSeq with 2 x 150 bp paired-end reads. Regarding the original processing steps: Demultiplexing of reads and collapsing into UMI-guided consensus sequences were performed with migec v1.2.7. With mixcr v2.1.11, UMI consensuses were aligned to TRA and TRB V and J templates and assembled into clonotypes. A clonotype was counted as expanded or contracted only if both edgeR and NoisET called the change significant, with noise models trained on biological replicates. edgeR calls used a false discovery rate-adjusted p below 0.01 and a log2 fold-change threshold of 1. As an exploratory analysis of dynamics, PCA with hierarchical clustering was applied to max-normalized trajectories of the 1000 most abundant clonotypes. Separately sequenced CD4+ and CD8+ repertoires were used to assign the CD4 or CD8 phenotype of responding clones. Through fastp at Q25 and MiXCR, TCRdb rebuilt clones from the public reads, retaining in-frame beta chains. A single entry per CDR3 protein holds the most common genes and DNA from its merged rows. What appears here as the V and J calls and clone size reflects TCRdb's work, not the paper's. The sample table holds 300,000 to 350,000 distinct CDR3 sequences, of which roughly 13% were seen once. The top ten constitute 20% to 25% of the sample.

This clonotype was detected a few times. Its antigen is still unknown. No much larger clone is present one base from it, and per-base qualities are unavailable. This clonotype was sampled from a man aged 18 to 29 who had mild COVID-19 (a few samples of this study predate the infection). The sample titles of this study are shuffled in the database, so cell type and time point are left out; the donor was told from shared clones. This sequence uses TRBV7-9 and TRBJ2-5, with TRBD1 matching 9 junction bases. The specimen sequenced was PBMCs or a T cell subset sorted from them (not recorded which). At the DNA level, the sequence is TGTGCCAGCAGCTTATCTCCGTGGGGGACAGGGTATCTCCAAGAGACCCAGTACTTC. It encodes CASSLSPWGTGYLQETQYF.